This TCR beta chain was identified during a study of control samples from healthy donors and cancer patients. Method: immunoSEQ multiplex PCR; TCRdb's copy keeps in-frame clones and lacks some. The repertoire holds about 120,000 clones, with 92% as singletons. Germline lookup yields CDR1 GTSNPN and CDR2 SVGIG (reference sequence). The ends were cut back, 4 bases at V and 0 bases at J, with 10 bases in the middle. This CDR3 is 13 amino acids long. The rearrangement joins TRBV30 to TRBJ2-7; D call uncertain. Sequencing input: blood. This TCR was recovered from a woman aged 45-65 years in good health. This chain's CDR3 is CAWTGSFSYEQYF. The DNA for the CDR3 is TGTGCCTGGACGGGCAGCTTCTCCTACGAGCAGTACTTC.